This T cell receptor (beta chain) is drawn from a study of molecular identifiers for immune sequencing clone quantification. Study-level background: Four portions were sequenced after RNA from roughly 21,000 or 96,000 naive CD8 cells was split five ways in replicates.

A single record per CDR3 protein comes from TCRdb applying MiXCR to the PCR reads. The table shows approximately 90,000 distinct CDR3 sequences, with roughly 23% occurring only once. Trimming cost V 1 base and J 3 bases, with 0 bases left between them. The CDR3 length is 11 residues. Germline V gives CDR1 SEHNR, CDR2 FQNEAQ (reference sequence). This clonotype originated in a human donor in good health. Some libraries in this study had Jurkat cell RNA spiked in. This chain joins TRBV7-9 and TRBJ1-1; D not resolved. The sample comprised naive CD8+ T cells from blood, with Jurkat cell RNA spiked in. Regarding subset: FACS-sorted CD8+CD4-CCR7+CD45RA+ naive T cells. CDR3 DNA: TGTGCCAGCAGCTTAGACACTGAAGCTTTCTTT. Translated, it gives CASSLDTEAFF.